The present T cell receptor (beta chain) was sequenced within a study of blood T cell repertoires in COVID-19. The overall study: Acute and convalescent COVID-19 samples came from the United States, Italy and Spain. Sample material is recorded as cDNA or gDNA derived from T cells, B-cell-depleted T cells, or PBMCs.

Per the original methods: It was from reference gene primer amplification that nucleated cell counts were estimated. Profiling relied on immunoSEQ multiplex PCR, and the TCRdb table lists in-frame clones only, not all of them. V and J calls and clone size are as listed in that table; D and trimming were resolved from the DNA. The sample lists 180,000 or so clones; about 85% were seen once. CDR3 length: 12 amino acids. The germline V gene has CDR1 KGHDR and CDR2 SFDVKD. V was clipped by 0 bases and J by 10 bases, with 8 bases between them. The V and J genes are TRBV24-1 and TRBJ1-1; no definite D call. This sequence originates from a man in his 60s who had recovered from COVID-19. The sample was peripheral blood. CDR3 sequence: CATSDLGQIAFF. CDR3 nucleotides: TGTGCCACCAGTGATTTGGGGCAGATAGCTTTCTTT.